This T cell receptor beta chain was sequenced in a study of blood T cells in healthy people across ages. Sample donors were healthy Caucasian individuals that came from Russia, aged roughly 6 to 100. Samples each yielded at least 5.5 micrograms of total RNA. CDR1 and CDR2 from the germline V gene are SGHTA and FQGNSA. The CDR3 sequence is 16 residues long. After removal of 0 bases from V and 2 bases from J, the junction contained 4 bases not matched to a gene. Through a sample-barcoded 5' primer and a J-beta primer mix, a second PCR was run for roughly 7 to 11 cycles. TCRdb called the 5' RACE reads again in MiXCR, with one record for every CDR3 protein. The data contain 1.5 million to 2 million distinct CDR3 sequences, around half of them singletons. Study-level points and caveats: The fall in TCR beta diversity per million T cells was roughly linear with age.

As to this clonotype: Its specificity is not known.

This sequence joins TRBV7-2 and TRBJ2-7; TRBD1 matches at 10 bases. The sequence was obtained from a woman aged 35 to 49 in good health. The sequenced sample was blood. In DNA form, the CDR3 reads TGTGCCAGCAGCTTAGCGGGAGGGACAGGGGCCTACGAGCAGTACTTC. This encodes CASSLAGGTGAYEQYF.